Listed below are T cell receptor beta chains from one sample, sequenced in a study of blood T cells in healthy people across ages. TCRdb independently ran MiXCR on the 5' RACE reads; one entry per CDR3 protein. Of 850,000 to 1,100,000 distinct CDR3 sequences in the sample, more than 30% were seen once. Sequenced input: blood. The receptors were gathered from a man younger than 30 in good health. The CDR3 runs from the conserved cysteine through the conserved F or W. A D gene is named only where the DNA matches it firmly. Some rows have no size entry. The others give once, few or many, or a class for an expanded clone.

V gene	D gene	J gene	clone size	CDR3 protein	CDR3 DNA
TRBV9	-	TRBJ2-3	-	CASSASGGSSTDTQYF	TGTGCCAGCAGCGCCTCTGGGGGTTCTAGCACAGATACGCAGTATTTT
TRBV12-3/TRBV12-4	TRBD2	TRBJ2-1	-	CAGSLSGVQFF	TGTGCCGGCAGTTTAAGCGGGGTCCAGTTCTTC
TRBV7-2	-	TRBJ1-2	-	CASSLAWEPRPNYGYTF	TGTGCCAGCAGCTTAGCATGGGAACCCCGACCTAACTATGGCTACACCTTC
TRBV14	-	TRBJ2-1	-	CASGLEIYNEQFF	TGTGCCAGCGGACTTGAGATCTACAATGAGCAGTTCTTC
TRBV7-2	TRBD1	TRBJ1-2	few	CASSSGQEDGYTF	TGTGCCAGCAGCTCTGGACAGGAGGATGGCTACACCTTC
TRBV4-1	TRBD1	TRBJ1-1	few	CASSSYSGQGTEAFF	TGCGCCAGCAGCTCCTACTCGGGACAGGGGACTGAAGCTTTCTTT
TRBV20-1	TRBD2	TRBJ2-1	few	CSASGRGGTTAYNEQFF	TGCAGTGCTAGTGGGCGGGGGGGCACCACCGCCTACAATGAGCAGTTCTTC
TRBV18	-	TRBJ2-3	few	CASSPGKTYTDTQYF	TGTGCCAGCTCACCAGGTAAAACCTACACAGATACGCAGTATTTT
TRBV18	-	TRBJ1-1	-	CASSSDWGEGAFF	TGTGCCAGCTCATCCGACTGGGGAGAGGGAGCTTTCTTT
TRBV13	-	TRBJ2-5	-	CASSLGMIPKGLETQYF	TGTGCCAGCAGCTTAGGGATGATACCGAAGGGACTCGAGACCCAGTACTTC
TRBV4-1	-	TRBJ1-4	-	CASSQTVRTNEKLFF	TGCGCCAGCAGCCAGACAGTCCGCACTAATGAAAAACTGTTTTTT
TRBV7-3	-	TRBJ1-3	-	CASSLTVTDTIYF	TGTGCCAGCAGCTTAACCGTGACTGACACCATATATTTT
TRBV19	-	TRBJ2-3	many	CASSSDLPGTDTQYF	TGTGCCAGTAGTAGCGACCTACCCGGCACAGATACGCAGTATTTT
TRBV12-3/TRBV12-4	-	TRBJ1-4	-	CASSPTGTNEKLFF	TGTGCCAGCAGTCCAACCGGGACTAATGAAAAACTGTTTTTT
TRBV11-2	TRBD2	TRBJ2-4	-	CASSLPGGVNIQYF	TGTGCCAGCAGCTTACCGGGGGGAGTCAACATTCAGTACTTC
TRBV2	-	TRBJ2-1	-	CASGLGQSSSYNEQFF	TGTGCCAGCGGACTCGGACAGAGCAGCTCCTACAATGAGCAGTTCTTC
TRBV7-9	-	TRBJ2-2	-	CASSLGGSGETGELFF	TGTGCCAGCAGCTTAGGAGGTAGCGGAGAGACCGGGGAGCTGTTTTTT
TRBV20-1	TRBD2	TRBJ2-7	-	CSATSGGEYDEQYF	TGCAGTGCCACTAGCGGGGGGGAGTACGATGAGCAGTACTTC
TRBV20-1	-	TRBJ2-1	-	CSARDRLATYNEQFF	TGCAGTGCTAGAGATCGGTTGGCAACCTACAATGAGCAGTTCTTC
TRBV7-9	TRBD1	TRBJ1-2	few	CASSQGKSGQGGYYGYTF	TGTGCCAGCAGCCAAGGGAAATCGGGACAGGGTGGATACTATGGCTACACCTTC
TRBV9	TRBD2	TRBJ2-3	-	CASSVVSRGGTDTQYF	TGTGCCAGCAGCGTAGTATCGCGGGGGGGCACAGATACGCAGTATTTT
TRBV10-3	-	TRBJ1-2	once	CAIGDRVLAGYTF	TGTGCCATCGGTGATCGGGTTTTGGCTGGCTACACCTTC
TRBV12-3/TRBV12-4	-	TRBJ2-6	-	CASSPHRVSGANVLTF	TGTGCCAGCAGTCCCCACAGGGTCTCTGGGGCCAACGTCCTGACTTTC
TRBV19	-	TRBJ1-1	-	CASPESAGNTEAFF	TGTGCCAGCCCCGAATCTGCGGGGAACACCGAAGCTTTCTTT
TRBV3-1	-	TRBJ2-2	once	CASSPVLQNTGELFF	TGTGCCAGCAGCCCCGTTCTACAGAACACCGGGGAGCTGTTTTTT
TRBV6-6	-	TRBJ2-7	few	CASSYRTPTDEQYF	TGTGCCAGCAGTTACAGGACTCCCACCGACGAGCAGTACTTC
TRBV25-1	TRBD2	TRBJ2-1	once	CASMLAGGSYNEQFF	TGTGCCAGCATGCTAGCGGGGGGCTCCTACAATGAGCAGTTCTTC
TRBV9	-	TRBJ1-1	-	CASSDGRDTEAFF	TGTGCCAGCAGCGACGGGAGGGACACTGAAGCTTTCTTT
TRBV20-1	-	TRBJ2-1	-	CSARDGLLWNEQFF	TGCAGTGCTAGAGATGGACTGCTCTGGAATGAGCAGTTCTTC
TRBV28	-	TRBJ1-5	-	CAIRQGGSNQPQHF	TGTGCCATCAGGCAGGGAGGTAGCAATCAGCCCCAGCATTTT
TRBV7-2	TRBD2	TRBJ2-3	-	CASSLGASGWTDTQYF	TGTGCCAGCAGCTTAGGAGCTAGCGGGTGGACAGATACGCAGTATTTT
TRBV6-6	-	TRBJ1-6	few	CASRDDSNSPLHF	TGTGCCAGCAGAGACGACAGCAATTCACCCCTCCACTTT
TRBV14	-	TRBJ2-7	-	CASSQDGASSYEQYF	TGTGCCAGCAGCCAAGATGGGGCGAGCTCCTACGAGCAGTACTTC
TRBV3-1	TRBD2	TRBJ2-1	-	CASSPKGSGICNEQFF	TGTGCCAGCAGCCCCAAGGGCAGCGGGATCTGCAATGAGCAGTTCTTC
TRBV4-3	TRBD2	TRBJ2-7	-	CASSQDPAGVDNEQYF	TGCGCCAGCAGCCAAGACCCAGCGGGGGTGGACAATGAGCAGTACTTC
TRBV7-9	-	TRBJ2-1	-	CASSPASGGGMYNEQFF	TGTGCCAGCAGCCCAGCTAGCGGAGGGGGTATGTACAATGAGCAGTTCTTC
TRBV14	TRBD1	TRBJ1-3	once	CASSQHPGQGSIYF	TGTGCCAGCAGCCAACACCCCGGACAGGGTTCCATATATTTT
TRBV7-3	-	TRBJ2-3	few	CASSPLASDTQYF	TGTGCCAGCAGCCCCCTAGCGTCAGATACGCAGTATTTT
TRBV4-1	-	TRBJ1-2	-	CAGSQTQGGGYGYTF	TGCGCCGGCAGCCAGACCCAGGGAGGGGGCTATGGCTACACCTTC
TRBV7-6	TRBD2	TRBJ2-3	-	CASSSVSGVSTDTQYF	TGTGCCAGCAGCTCTGTTAGCGGGGTTAGCACAGATACGCAGTATTTT
TRBV9	TRBD1	TRBJ1-2	-	CASSVDPQGAGGYTF	TGTGCCAGCAGCGTAGATCCGCAGGGGGCAGGCGGCTACACCTTC
TRBV12-3/TRBV12-4	-	TRBJ1-1	many	CASSATLNTEAFF	TGTGCCAGCAGCGCCACTTTGAACACTGAAGCTTTCTTT
TRBV24-1	-	TRBJ2-5	few	CATSDETAYQETQYF	TGTGCCACCAGTGACGAGACAGCTTACCAAGAGACCCAGTACTTC
TRBV4-2	-	TRBJ2-5	-	CASTGTTHPNEAQYF	TGTGCCAGCACGGGGACCACCCATCCAAATGAGGCCCAGTACTTC
TRBV29-1	TRBD2	TRBJ2-1	-	CSVVGTSMYNEQFF	TGCAGCGTTGTAGGGACTAGCATGTACAATGAGCAGTTCTTC
TRBV2	-	TRBJ2-5	-	CASSDGQKQYF	TGTGCCAGCAGTGATGGTCAGAAGCAGTACTTC
TRBV4-2	-	TRBJ1-1	-	CASTGRTEAFF	TGTGCCAGCACAGGGCGGACTGAAGCTTTCTTT
TRBV29-1	TRBD1	TRBJ2-7	-	CSVDGDSSEQYF	TGCAGCGTTGACGGGGACAGTAGCGAGCAGTACTTC
TRBV6-5	-	TRBJ1-1	few	CASSPWTRRGTEAFF	TGTGCCAGCAGTCCTTGGACCCGGAGAGGGACTGAAGCTTTCTTT
TRBV2	TRBD1	TRBJ1-5	few	CASSEGQAGQPQHF	TGTGCCAGCAGTGAGGGACAGGCTGGGCAGCCCCAGCATTTT
TRBV28	TRBD1	TRBJ2-1	few	CASSPVDRANEQFF	TGTGCCAGCAGTCCAGTGGACAGGGCCAATGAGCAGTTCTTC
TRBV2	TRBD1	TRBJ2-5	-	CASGDRVYRETQYF	TGTGCCAGCGGGGACAGGGTTTATCGAGAGACCCAGTACTTC
TRBV7-2	TRBD2	TRBJ2-1	-	CASSLRGGGADSYNEQFF	TGTGCCAGCAGCTTAAGGGGCGGGGGGGCTGACTCCTACAATGAGCAGTTCTTC
TRBV19	TRBD2	TRBJ2-2	-	CASGTSGTGELFF	TGTGCCAGTGGGACTAGCGGCACCGGGGAGCTGTTTTTT
TRBV10-3	TRBD1	TRBJ2-7	-	CAIKLGQGNYEQYF	TGTGCCATTAAGTTGGGACAGGGGAACTACGAGCAGTACTTC
TRBV4-3	-	TRBJ1-1	few	CASSQEIGGVTEAFF	TGCGCCAGCAGCCAAGAGATTGGGGGAGTGACTGAAGCTTTCTTT
TRBV12-3/TRBV12-4	-	TRBJ1-5	-	CASRGGGNQPQHF	TGTGCCAGCAGAGGGGGGGGCAATCAGCCCCAGCATTTT
TRBV20-1	-	TRBJ1-6	-	CSARGTGNSPLHF	TGCAGTGCTAGAGGCACGGGGAATTCACCCCTCCACTTT